The 6 T cell receptor beta chains reported below all come from one sample, sequenced in a study of cytomegalovirus exposure and HLA in healthy donors. PCR was performed using 60 Vbeta and 13 Jbeta primers. Measured with immunoSEQ multiplex PCR; TCRdb has only the in-frame clones, and not every one. In the table there are about 150,000 clones, around 79% of which are singletons. Sequencing was performed on PBMCs. The receptors were gathered from a man aged 30 to 39 in good health and CMV-seropositive.

The chain has TRBV6-5 and TRBJ1-3; 7 nucleotides line up with TRBD1. The CDR3 covers 15 residues. V shed 4 bases, J shed 5 bases, and the junction held 8 bases outside the gene matches. CDR1 is MNHEY, CDR2 SVGAGI, per germline. The CDR3 region is CASSSQQGRRNTIYF. The CDR3 bases are TGTGCCAGCAGTTCACAACAGGGGAGGAGAAACACCATATATTTT.

CDR3 sequence: CASSGGTDTQYF. CDR3 sequence (DNA): TGTGCCAGCTCCGGGGGCACAGATACGCAGTATTTT. This sequence joins TRBV2 and TRBJ2-3; possible D gene TRBD2, 5 bases. CDR3 length equals 12 residues. Germline CDR1 SNHLY, CDR2 FYNNEI. V shed 8 bases and J shed 1 base, with 7 bases lying between them. The full variable domain, with the rest looked up from reference TRBV2 and TRBJ2-3, is EPEVTQTPSHQVTQMGQEVILRCVPISNHLYFYWYRQILGQKVEFLVSFYNNEISEKSEIFDDQFSVERPDGSNFTLKIRSTKLEDSAMYFCASSGGTDTQYFGPGTRLTVL.

This clone was observed once. The chain links TRBV28 to TRBJ2-1, with D perhaps matching TRBD1 (6 bases). The CDR3 runs to 15 residues. The V gene lost 7 bases and the J gene lost 4 bases, with 17 bases spanning the gap. Germline CDR1 is MDHEN and CDR2 is SYDVKM. For the CDR3, the DNA is TGTGCCAGCAAACTTGCAGGGGCGGAGTACAATGAGCAGTTCTTC. It encodes CASKLAGAEYNEQFF.

In this sample, this clone turned up once. The chain links TRBV6-1 to TRBJ2-2; 7 bases line up with TRBD2. CDR1 and CDR2 from the germline V gene are MNHNS and SASEGT. The CDR3 covers 14 residues. V shed 8 bases, J shed 5 bases, and the junction held 8 bases outside the gene matches. The CDR3 nucleotides read TGTGCCAGCCACCGGGACGGGAGGACCGGGGAGCTGTTTTTT. It specifies CASHRDGRTGELFF.

The CDR3: CAISEWRVMQNYGYTF. CDR3 DNA: TGTGCCATCAGTGAGTGGAGGGTAATGCAGAACTATGGCTACACCTTC. The gene calls are TRBV10-3 and TRBJ1-2; D is uncertain. CDR3 length equals 16 residues. The V and J ends lost 1 base and 2 bases respectively, with 14 bases between them. Per germline, CDR1 ENHRY and CDR2 SYGVKD.

The chain is built from TRBV18 and TRBJ1-1; 8 bases match TRBD1. The germline V gene encodes CDR1 KGHSH and CDR2 LQKENI. V dropped 5 bases and J dropped 3; count of bases not matched to a gene: 17. This CDR3 spans 18 amino acids. The CDR3: CASSSRRQGTVVDTEAFF. The CDR3 DNA is TGTGCCAGCTCATCTAGGAGACAGGGGACCGTAGTGGACACTGAAGCTTTCTTT. Variable domain in full (rest from reference TRBV18 and TRBJ1-1): NAGVMQNPRHLVRRRGQEARLRCSPMKGHSHVYWYRQLPEEGLKFMVYLQKENIIDESGMPKERFSAEFPKEGPSILRIQQVVRGDSAAYFCASSSRRQGTVVDTEAFFGQGTRLTVV.